This is a list of T cell receptor beta chains from one sample in a study of T cell repertoires in cytomegalovirus infection. From the reads, TCRdb called clonotypes with MiXCR, one entry per CDR3 protein. The data contain some 100,000 distinct CDR3 sequences, 25% to 35% of them singletons. For these receptors, no antigen is known. The source material was CD8+ T cells from cultured PBMCs, sampled from culture after CMV antigen stimulation. The source is a human donor in good health (CMV status not recorded). Some clones in this sample may be carry-over from other donors' samples. Each CDR3 is given with its conserved first and last residue. The D gene is left open where the match is weak. Size is stated for part of the rows, as once, few or many counts, or as a class when the clone is expanded.

d_call: TRBD2; j_call: TRBJ2-6; cdr3_length: 21; v_call: TRBV15; clone_size: few; cdr3_nt: TGTGCCACCAGCAGAGATCCCGGACTAGCGGGGGGGGGCTCTGGGGCCAACGTCCTGACTTTC; cdr3_aa: CATSRDPGLAGGGSGANVLTF
d_call: TRBD2; j_call: TRBJ2-3; cdr3_length: 14; v_call: TRBV29-1; clone_size: -; cdr3_nt: TGCAGCGTTGTGGGTAGCGGGGGCACAGATACGCAGTATTTT; cdr3_aa: CSVVGSGGTDTQYF
d_call: -; j_call: TRBJ2-1; cdr3_length: 12; v_call: TRBV27; clone_size: many; cdr3_nt: TGTGCCAGCAGCCGTCAAAGCAATGAGCAGTTCTTC; cdr3_aa: CASSRQSNEQFF
d_call: -; j_call: TRBJ2-7; cdr3_length: 14; v_call: TRBV4-1; clone_size: many; cdr3_nt: TGCGCCAGCAGCCAATCTCCACACATCTACGAGCAGTACTTC; cdr3_aa: CASSQSPHIYEQYF
d_call: -; j_call: TRBJ1-1; cdr3_length: 13; v_call: TRBV19; clone_size: -; cdr3_nt: TGTGCCAGTAGTATAGGACAAAACACTGAAGCTTTCTTT; cdr3_aa: CASSIGQNTEAFF
d_call: -; j_call: TRBJ1-1; cdr3_length: 14; v_call: TRBV29-1; clone_size: few; cdr3_nt: TGCAGCGTTGCGGGCAGGGGATCAAACACTGAAGCTTTCTTT; cdr3_aa: CSVAGRGSNTEAFF
d_call: -; j_call: TRBJ1-5; cdr3_length: 20; v_call: TRBV4-1; clone_size: many; cdr3_nt: TGCGCCAGCAGCCCCCCAGCCCGCCCGCAGGGGACTGTCAGCAATCAGCCCCAGCATTTT; cdr3_aa: CASSPPARPQGTVSNQPQHF
d_call: TRBD1; j_call: TRBJ1-4; cdr3_length: 16; v_call: TRBV12-3/TRBV12-4; clone_size: -; cdr3_nt: TGTGCCAGCAGTCAGGGACAGCCGTCTGAGGTTGAAAAACTGTTTTTT; cdr3_aa: CASSQGQPSEVEKLFF
d_call: TRBD1; j_call: TRBJ1-6; cdr3_length: 15; v_call: TRBV10-3; clone_size: -; cdr3_nt: TGTGCCATCAGTGAGTCAATATCAGGGGGTTCACCCCTCCACTTT; cdr3_aa: CAISESISGGSPLHF
d_call: -; j_call: TRBJ2-3; cdr3_length: 15; v_call: TRBV6-1; clone_size: many; cdr3_nt: TGTGCCAGCAGTCGTAGCGAGACTTTCACAGATACGCAGTATTTT; cdr3_aa: CASSRSETFTDTQYF
d_call: -; j_call: TRBJ2-7; cdr3_length: 15; v_call: TRBV7-2; clone_size: -; cdr3_nt: TGTGCCAGCAGCTTAGGGAGGGACTTAACCTACGAGCAGTACTTC; cdr3_aa: CASSLGRDLTYEQYF
d_call: -; j_call: TRBJ1-5; cdr3_length: 14; v_call: TRBV19; clone_size: -; cdr3_nt: TGTGCCAGTAGTATATGGGGAAGCAATCAGCCCCAGCATTTT; cdr3_aa: CASSIWGSNQPQHF
d_call: -; j_call: TRBJ2-5; cdr3_length: 15; v_call: TRBV2; clone_size: -; cdr3_nt: TGTGCCAGCAGGACCTCATGGACAACACAAGAGACCCAGTACTTC; cdr3_aa: CASRTSWTTQETQYF
d_call: -; j_call: TRBJ2-2; cdr3_length: 16; v_call: TRBV6-6; clone_size: -; cdr3_nt: TGTGCCAGCAGTTATGTATCCCCTTCGAACACCGGGGAGCTGTTTTTT; cdr3_aa: CASSYVSPSNTGELFF
d_call: TRBD2; j_call: TRBJ2-1; cdr3_length: 16; v_call: TRBV7-6; clone_size: few; cdr3_nt: TGTGCCAGCAGCCTGAGAGGACTAGTGGGTCGGGGTGAGCAGTTCTTC; cdr3_aa: CASSLRGLVGRGEQFF
d_call: -; j_call: TRBJ2-7; cdr3_length: 16; v_call: TRBV7-9; clone_size: -; cdr3_nt: TGTGCCAGCAGCCCAGCCCTCGGGGGCTTTTTGTACGAGCAGTACTTC; cdr3_aa: CASSPALGGFLYEQYF
d_call: -; j_call: TRBJ2-3; cdr3_length: 14; v_call: TRBV4-1; clone_size: -; cdr3_nt: TGCGCCAGCAGCCTGGACCCTCAAGCCGATACGCAGTATTTT; cdr3_aa: CASSLDPQADTQYF
d_call: -; j_call: TRBJ1-3; cdr3_length: 16; v_call: TRBV9; clone_size: -; cdr3_nt: TGTGCCAGCAGCGTAGGAGGAGGGACATCTGGAAACACCATATATTTT; cdr3_aa: CASSVGGGTSGNTIYF
d_call: -; j_call: TRBJ2-6; cdr3_length: 13; v_call: TRBV9; clone_size: few; cdr3_nt: TGTGCCAGCAGCGACAGGTATGCGAACGTCCTGACTTTC; cdr3_aa: CASSDRYANVLTF
d_call: TRBD2; j_call: TRBJ2-5; cdr3_length: 15; v_call: TRBV28; clone_size: -; cdr3_nt: TGTGCCAGCAGGGCGACTAGCGGGGGGGCGGAGACCCAGTACTTC; cdr3_aa: CASRATSGGAETQYF
d_call: TRBD1; j_call: TRBJ2-7; cdr3_length: 15; v_call: TRBV7-9; clone_size: few; cdr3_nt: TGTGCCAGCAGCCCCTTGGGGACAGGGAACGGCGAGCAGTACTTC; cdr3_aa: CASSPLGTGNGEQYF
d_call: -; j_call: TRBJ1-6; cdr3_length: 13; v_call: TRBV7-3; clone_size: many; cdr3_nt: TGTGCCAGCAGCCCCGAAGGGAGCTCACCCCTCCACTTT; cdr3_aa: CASSPEGSSPLHF
d_call: TRBD1; j_call: TRBJ2-1; cdr3_length: 17; v_call: TRBV12-3/TRBV12-4; clone_size: many; cdr3_nt: TGTGCCAGCAGTCCCTTTCTGATCGGGACAGGGGCGAATGAGCAGTTCTTC; cdr3_aa: CASSPFLIGTGANEQFF
d_call: -; j_call: TRBJ1-1; cdr3_length: 11; v_call: TRBV12-3/TRBV12-4; clone_size: many; cdr3_nt: TGTGCCAGCGCGATGAACACTGAAGCTTTCTTT; cdr3_aa: CASAMNTEAFF
d_call: -; j_call: TRBJ1-2; cdr3_length: 14; v_call: TRBV2; clone_size: many; cdr3_nt: TGTGCCAGCAGTGAATATGAGGGGAGCTATGGCTACACCTTC; cdr3_aa: CASSEYEGSYGYTF
d_call: TRBD1; j_call: TRBJ1-2; cdr3_length: 14; v_call: TRBV7-6; clone_size: few; cdr3_nt: TGTGCCAGCTCCGAGGACAGGGGGCAAGGTGGCTACACCTTC; cdr3_aa: CASSEDRGQGGYTF
d_call: TRBD1; j_call: TRBJ1-2; cdr3_length: 14; v_call: TRBV10-3; clone_size: few; cdr3_nt: TGTGCCATCAGTGAAGGACAGGGGACCTATGGCTACACCTTC; cdr3_aa: CAISEGQGTYGYTF
d_call: TRBD1; j_call: TRBJ1-2; cdr3_length: 14; v_call: TRBV13; clone_size: -; cdr3_nt: TGTGCCAGCACCTATCAGGGGGTCGACTATGGCTACACCTTC; cdr3_aa: CASTYQGVDYGYTF
d_call: -; j_call: TRBJ1-5; cdr3_length: 14; v_call: TRBV5-6; clone_size: -; cdr3_nt: TGTGCCAGCAGCTCTCAGGCTAACTCTCGCCGACAGCATTTT; cdr3_aa: CASSSQANSRRQHF
d_call: TRBD1; j_call: TRBJ1-2; cdr3_length: 15; v_call: TRBV5-4; clone_size: few; cdr3_nt: TGTGCCAGCAGCCGGCCTCTGGACAGGGAAAATGGCTACACCTTC; cdr3_aa: CASSRPLDRENGYTF
d_call: TRBD2; j_call: TRBJ2-1; cdr3_length: 16; v_call: TRBV4-1; clone_size: -; cdr3_nt: TGCGCCAGCAGCCAGGCAGCGGGGGGAGGCTACAATGAGCAGTTCTTC; cdr3_aa: CASSQAAGGGYNEQFF
d_call: TRBD2; j_call: TRBJ2-1; cdr3_length: 18; v_call: TRBV7-8; clone_size: -; cdr3_nt: TGTGCCAGCAGCTTATACGTTAGCGGGGGGGGGGCCTACAATGAGCAGTTCTTC; cdr3_aa: CASSLYVSGGGAYNEQFF
d_call: TRBD1; j_call: TRBJ2-3; cdr3_length: 16; v_call: TRBV6-5; clone_size: few; cdr3_nt: TGTGCCAGCAGCGCGAGTCTAGGGGGCAGGGCAGATACGCAGTATTTT; cdr3_aa: CASSASLGGRADTQYF
d_call: TRBD2; j_call: TRBJ2-5; cdr3_length: 16; v_call: TRBV19; clone_size: -; cdr3_nt: TGTGCCAGTAGCAAAGGACTAGCGGGGGACCAAGAGACCCAGTACTTC; cdr3_aa: CASSKGLAGDQETQYF
d_call: -; j_call: TRBJ2-2; cdr3_length: 17; v_call: TRBV19; clone_size: few; cdr3_nt: TGTGCCAGTAGTATAGATCGATGGCAGGGGGGCACCGGGGAGCTGTTTTTT; cdr3_aa: CASSIDRWQGGTGELFF
d_call: TRBD2; j_call: TRBJ2-2; cdr3_length: 15; v_call: TRBV6-1; clone_size: many; cdr3_nt: TGTGCCAGCAGTTCCGGACTAGCGGGGACCGGGGAGCTGTTTTTT; cdr3_aa: CASSSGLAGTGELFF
d_call: -; j_call: TRBJ1-6; cdr3_length: 14; v_call: TRBV20-1; clone_size: once; cdr3_nt: TGCAGTGCTAGAGACAGGGAGGCTAATTCACCCCTCCACTTT; cdr3_aa: CSARDREANSPLHF
d_call: -; j_call: TRBJ1-1; cdr3_length: 12; v_call: TRBV29-1; clone_size: -; cdr3_nt: TGCAGCGTTGAATCTGAGGAGAATAGGGCTTTCTTT; cdr3_aa: CSVESEENRAFF
d_call: -; j_call: TRBJ2-3; cdr3_length: 15; v_call: TRBV7-9; clone_size: many; cdr3_nt: TGTGCCAGCAGCTTAGTAATGGGGGCGGGAGATACGCAGTATTTT; cdr3_aa: CASSLVMGAGDTQYF
d_call: -; j_call: TRBJ2-7; cdr3_length: 15; v_call: TRBV7-9; clone_size: few; cdr3_nt: TGTGCCAGCAGCTTAGTGGGGACTGGCCCCTACGAGCAGTACTTC; cdr3_aa: CASSLVGTGPYEQYF
d_call: -; j_call: TRBJ1-5; cdr3_length: 15; v_call: TRBV28; clone_size: -; cdr3_nt: TGTGCCAGCAGTTTCCTCAGGGGCGTAAGGCAGCCCCAGCATTTT; cdr3_aa: CASSFLRGVRQPQHF
d_call: TRBD2; j_call: TRBJ2-7; cdr3_length: 14; v_call: TRBV27; clone_size: -; cdr3_nt: TGTGCCAGCAGTCTCCAGCGGGGGGCGAGGGAGCAGTACTTC; cdr3_aa: CASSLQRGAREQYF
d_call: -; j_call: TRBJ1-2; cdr3_length: 12; v_call: TRBV30; clone_size: -; cdr3_nt: TGTGCCTGGAGTGACCCCGTCTTGCACTACACCTTC; cdr3_aa: CAWSDPVLHYTF
d_call: -; j_call: TRBJ2-3; cdr3_length: 15; v_call: TRBV6-5; clone_size: many; cdr3_nt: TGTGCCAGCAGTTACTTGTTTGGAGAGACAGATACGCAGTATTTT; cdr3_aa: CASSYLFGETDTQYF
d_call: -; j_call: TRBJ1-1; cdr3_length: 13; v_call: TRBV7-8; clone_size: many; cdr3_nt: TGTGCCAGCACCCGGGGGGCCGAGGCTGAAGCTTTCTTT; cdr3_aa: CASTRGAEAEAFF
d_call: -; j_call: TRBJ2-1; cdr3_length: 13; v_call: TRBV12-3/TRBV12-4; clone_size: many; cdr3_nt: TGTGCCACCCAGGAGAGCTCCTACAATGAGCAGTTCTTC; cdr3_aa: CATQESSYNEQFF
d_call: -; j_call: TRBJ2-6; cdr3_length: 16; v_call: TRBV7-3; clone_size: -; cdr3_nt: TGTGCCAGCAGCTCGACGGATAACTCTGGGGCCAACGTCCTGACTTTC; cdr3_aa: CASSSTDNSGANVLTF
d_call: -; j_call: TRBJ2-7; cdr3_length: 11; v_call: TRBV12-3/TRBV12-4; clone_size: many; cdr3_nt: TGTGCCATACGGTTTGGGAGGGAGCAGTACTTC; cdr3_aa: CAIRFGREQYF
d_call: TRBD2; j_call: TRBJ2-1; cdr3_length: 17; v_call: TRBV9; clone_size: -; cdr3_nt: TGTGCCAGCAGCGCCCGAAGCGGGGGGAGCTCCTACAATGAGCAGTTCTTC; cdr3_aa: CASSARSGGSSYNEQFF
d_call: -; j_call: TRBJ2-5; cdr3_length: 13; v_call: TRBV7-2; clone_size: many; cdr3_nt: TGTGCCAGCAGCCTCGGGAACTCTGGTCCCCAGTACTTC; cdr3_aa: CASSLGNSGPQYF
d_call: TRBD1; j_call: TRBJ1-1; cdr3_length: 13; v_call: TRBV7-6; clone_size: few; cdr3_nt: TGTGCCAGCAGTCCCGGGACAGGGACTGAAGCTTTCTTT; cdr3_aa: CASSPGTGTEAFF
d_call: -; j_call: TRBJ1-1; cdr3_length: 11; v_call: TRBV25-1; clone_size: -; cdr3_nt: TGTGCCAGCAAAACTGGTACTGAAGCTTTCTTT; cdr3_aa: CASKTGTEAFF
d_call: TRBD1; j_call: TRBJ2-5; cdr3_length: 17; v_call: TRBV13; clone_size: few; cdr3_nt: TGTGCCAGCAGCGCAACGGGACAGGGGGCGCATAGGGAGACCCAGTACTTC; cdr3_aa: CASSATGQGAHRETQYF
d_call: -; j_call: TRBJ2-5; cdr3_length: 15; v_call: TRBV7-4; clone_size: -; cdr3_nt: TGTGCCAGCAGCTTTTCCAGGGGGAGGGAAGAGACCCAGTACTTC; cdr3_aa: CASSFSRGREETQYF
d_call: -; j_call: TRBJ1-1; cdr3_length: 14; v_call: TRBV24-1; clone_size: -; cdr3_nt: TGTGCCACCAGTGACCCCAGGGTAGGGACTGAAGCTTTCTTT; cdr3_aa: CATSDPRVGTEAFF
d_call: TRBD1; j_call: TRBJ1-6; cdr3_length: 18; v_call: TRBV6-1; clone_size: many; cdr3_nt: TGTGCCAGCAGCCGCCGACAGGGCTCTAGCTCCTATAATTCACCCCTCCACTTT; cdr3_aa: CASSRRQGSSSYNSPLHF
d_call: -; j_call: TRBJ2-7; cdr3_length: 14; v_call: TRBV2; clone_size: -; cdr3_nt: TGTGCCAGCAGAAACCGGGACGGCCCCTACGAGCAGTACTTC; cdr3_aa: CASRNRDGPYEQYF
d_call: -; j_call: TRBJ2-1; cdr3_length: 8; v_call: TRBV20-1; clone_size: -; cdr3_nt: TGCAGTGCTTACGCCAGGGTGTTC; cdr3_aa: CSAYARVF
d_call: -; j_call: TRBJ1-1; cdr3_length: 15; v_call: TRBV5-1; clone_size: -; cdr3_nt: TGCGCCAGCAGCCCGTGGACATCTGGGGGTCCTGAAGCTTTCTTT; cdr3_aa: CASSPWTSGGPEAFF
d_call: TRBD1; j_call: TRBJ1-3; cdr3_length: 15; v_call: TRBV2; clone_size: -; cdr3_nt: TGTGCCAGCAGTGACGCGCAGGGGGCTGGAAACACCATATATTTT; cdr3_aa: CASSDAQGAGNTIYF